This T cell receptor beta chain was obtained from a study of radiotherapy plus CTLA-4 blockade in lung cancer. In the study overall: Disease control was achieved by approximately 30% of patients, and objective responses by about 19%. Study conclusions and caveats: Together with interferon-beta, which increased in serum after radiation, early dynamic changes in blood T cell clones were reportedly the best predictors of response. Tumor-derived TCR clones expanded in blood after radiotherapy plus ipilimumab.

As for this clone: Its antigen is not known.

Clones were read by immunoSEQ multiplex PCR, and TCRdb kept only the in-frame ones, dropping some. This sample carries under 40,000 clones, less than 75% of them seen once, and the ten largest clones take under 4.5%. The CDR3 loop spans 14 amino acids. V was shortened by 4 bases and J by 4 bases, with 14 bases between the two germline ends. Germline V CDR1 and CDR2: SEHNR, FQNEAQ (reference sequence). Focal radiation with ipilimumab CTLA-4 blockade was given to patients with chemo-refractory metastatic non-small-cell lung cancer. The source is a human donor with non-small cell lung cancer who had stable disease on radiotherapy plus ipilimumab. The sample here was peripheral blood, taken from a patient treated with radiotherapy plus ipilimumab. This chain joins TRBV7-9 and TRBJ2-7, with D perhaps matching TRBD1 or TRBD2 (5 bases each). The CDR3 loop reads CASSSGFGGYEQYF. DNA for the CDR3: TGTGCCAGCAGCTCTGGGTTTGGGGGATACGAGCAGTACTTC.